This T cell receptor (beta chain) is drawn from a study of blood T cell repertoires in COVID-19. Whole-study context: Spain, Italy and the United States supplied samples that represented acute and convalescent COVID-19.

Recruitment covered about 26 US areas and drew participants whose ages spanned roughly 18 to 90 years. Self-reported history from a screening survey and questionnaire set each donor's cohort. Exposed volunteers were people who met a COVID-19 case within 2 weeks before study entry. Using immunoSEQ multiplex PCR, the repertoire was profiled, and TCRdb retains in-frame clones only, with some absent. The table lists approximately 400,000 clones, approximately 93% of them singletons. Germline loops: CDR1 SQVTM, CDR2 ANQGSEA. Unmatched junction bases numbered 7, after V lost 6 bases and J lost 7 bases. The CDR3 has 14 residues.

This receptor was identified in a middle-aged woman who had been exposed to COVID-19. The specimen sequenced was PBMCs or T cells enriched from blood (not recorded which). The chain recombines TRBV29-1 with TRBJ2-1, with 12 bases identical to TRBD1. The CDR3 nucleotides are TGCAGCGTACGGGGACAGGGGGCTAAAAATGAGCAGTTCTTC. Its translation: CSVRGQGAKNEQFF.